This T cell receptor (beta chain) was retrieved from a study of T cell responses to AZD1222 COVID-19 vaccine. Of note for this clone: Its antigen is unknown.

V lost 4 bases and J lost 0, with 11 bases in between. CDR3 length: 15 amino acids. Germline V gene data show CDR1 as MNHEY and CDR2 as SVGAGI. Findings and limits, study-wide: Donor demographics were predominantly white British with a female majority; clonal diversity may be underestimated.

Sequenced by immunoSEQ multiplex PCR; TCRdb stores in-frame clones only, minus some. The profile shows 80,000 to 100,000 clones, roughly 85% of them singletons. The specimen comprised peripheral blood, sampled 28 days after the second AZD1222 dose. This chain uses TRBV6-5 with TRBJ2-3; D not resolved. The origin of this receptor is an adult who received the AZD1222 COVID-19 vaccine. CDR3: CASSSPFSSTDTQYF. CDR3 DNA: TGTGCCAGCAGTTCCCCTTTTAGTAGCACAGATACGCAGTATTTT.